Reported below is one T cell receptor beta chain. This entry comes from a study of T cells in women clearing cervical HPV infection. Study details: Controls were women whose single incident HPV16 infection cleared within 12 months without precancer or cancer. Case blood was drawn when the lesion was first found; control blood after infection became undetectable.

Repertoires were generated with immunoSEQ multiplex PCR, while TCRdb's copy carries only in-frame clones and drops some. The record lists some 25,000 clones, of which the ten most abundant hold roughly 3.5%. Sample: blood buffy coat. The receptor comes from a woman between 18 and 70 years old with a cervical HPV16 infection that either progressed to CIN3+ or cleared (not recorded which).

CDR3 bases read: TGCAGTGCTAGAGGGTCCCCGGGACAGGTCTTATCACCC. Protein: CSARGSPGQVLSP. The complete CDR3 protein is CSARGSPGQVLSPLHF. V gene TRBV20-1 combines with J gene TRBJ1-6; 8 nucleotides agree with TRBD1. The read is 3 residues too short to cover the CDR3 end, so that end is filled in from the germline J gene. The CDR3 loop spans 16 amino acids. The germline CDR1 and CDR2 sequences are DFQATT and SNEGSKA (reference sequence). The V segment lost 1 base and the J segment 10 bases; nucleotides outside the gene matches: 12.